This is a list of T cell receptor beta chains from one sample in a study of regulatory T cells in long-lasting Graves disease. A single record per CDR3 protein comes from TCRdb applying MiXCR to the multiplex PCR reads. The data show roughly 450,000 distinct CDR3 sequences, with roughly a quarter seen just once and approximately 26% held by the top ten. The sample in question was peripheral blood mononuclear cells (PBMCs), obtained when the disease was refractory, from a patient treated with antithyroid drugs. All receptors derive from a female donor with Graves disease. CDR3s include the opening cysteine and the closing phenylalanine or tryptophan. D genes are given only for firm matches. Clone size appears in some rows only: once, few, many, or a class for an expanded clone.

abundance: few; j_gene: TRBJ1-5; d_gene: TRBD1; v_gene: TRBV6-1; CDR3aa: CASRGAGQGYQPQHF; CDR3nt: TGTGCCAGCAGAGGAGCGGGACAGGGCTATCAGCCCCAGCATTTT
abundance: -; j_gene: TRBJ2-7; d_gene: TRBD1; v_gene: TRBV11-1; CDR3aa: CASSPTGGLGEQYF; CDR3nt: TGTGCCAGCAGCCCAACAGGGGGCTTAGGCGAGCAGTACTTC
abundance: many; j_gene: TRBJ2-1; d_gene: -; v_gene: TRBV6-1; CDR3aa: CASTDSSYNEQFF; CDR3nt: TGTGCCAGCACAGACTCGTCCTACAATGAGCAGTTCTTC
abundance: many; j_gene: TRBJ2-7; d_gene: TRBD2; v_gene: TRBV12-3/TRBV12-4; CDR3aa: CASSPRLAAGGEQYF; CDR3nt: TGTGCCAGCAGTCCACGACTAGCGGCAGGGGGGGAGCAGTACTTC
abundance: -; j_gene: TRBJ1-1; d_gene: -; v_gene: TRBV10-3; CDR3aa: CATTFGSDTEAFF; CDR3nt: TGTGCCACCACCTTCGGAAGTGATACTGAAGCTTTCTTT
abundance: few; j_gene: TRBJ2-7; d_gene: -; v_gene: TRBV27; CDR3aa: CASSLSQATFPFF; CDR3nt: TGTGCCAGCAGTTTGAGCCAGGCCACCTTTCCGTTCTTC
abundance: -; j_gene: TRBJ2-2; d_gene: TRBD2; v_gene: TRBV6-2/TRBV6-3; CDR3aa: CASSYAGGDTGELFF; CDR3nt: TGTGCCAGCAGTTACGCGGGAGGGGACACCGGGGAGCTGTTTTTT
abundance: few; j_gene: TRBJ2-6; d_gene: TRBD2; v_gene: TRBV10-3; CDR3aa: CAISNRLAGAGANVLTF; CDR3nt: TGTGCCATCAGTAACCGACTAGCGGGAGCTGGGGCCAACGTCCTGACTTTC
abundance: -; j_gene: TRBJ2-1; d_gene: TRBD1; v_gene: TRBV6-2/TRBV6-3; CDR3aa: CASSAGQGVNEQFF; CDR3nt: TGTGCCAGCAGCGCGGGACAGGGGGTCAATGAGCAGTTCTTC
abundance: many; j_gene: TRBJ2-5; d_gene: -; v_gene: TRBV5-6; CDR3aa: CASSSPLLGGGTQYF; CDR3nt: TGTGCCAGCAGCTCCCCCCTTCTCGGTGGGGGGACCCAGTACTTC
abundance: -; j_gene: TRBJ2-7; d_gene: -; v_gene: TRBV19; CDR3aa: CASSMSGGQQYF; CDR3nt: TGTGCCAGTAGTATGTCGGGGGGCCAGCAGTACTTC
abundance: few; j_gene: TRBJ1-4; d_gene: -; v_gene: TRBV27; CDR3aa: CASSLRVPYEKLFF; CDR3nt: TGTGCCAGCAGTTTACGGGTTCCTTATGAAAAACTGTTTTTT
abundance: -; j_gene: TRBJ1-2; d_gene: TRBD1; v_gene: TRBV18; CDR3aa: CASSPEQQGLESGYTF; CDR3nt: TGTGCCAGCTCACCGGAACAACAGGGGCTGGAGTCGGGCTACACCTTC
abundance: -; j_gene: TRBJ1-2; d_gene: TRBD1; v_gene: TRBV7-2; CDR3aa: CASSDRTGGWGYTF; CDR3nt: TGTGCCAGCAGCGATCGGACAGGGGGTTGGGGCTACACCTTC
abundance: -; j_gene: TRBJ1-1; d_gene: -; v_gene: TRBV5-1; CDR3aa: CASSRYTLRNTEAFF; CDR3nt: TGCGCCAGCAGCCGATATACCCTGAGGAACACTGAAGCTTTCTTT
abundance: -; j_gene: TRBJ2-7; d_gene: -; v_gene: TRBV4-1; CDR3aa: CASSQAQAQDIGEQYF; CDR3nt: TGCGCCAGCAGCCAAGCGCAAGCCCAGGACATCGGCGAGCAGTACTTC
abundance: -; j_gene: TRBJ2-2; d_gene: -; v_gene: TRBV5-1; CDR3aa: CASSGLTGRVNTGELFF; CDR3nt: TGCGCCAGCAGTGGCCTGACGGGACGGGTGAACACCGGGGAGCTGTTTTTT
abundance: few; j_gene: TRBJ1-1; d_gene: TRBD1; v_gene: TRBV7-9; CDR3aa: CASSLAGGQGGYAFF; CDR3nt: TGTGCCAGCAGCTTAGCAGGCGGACAGGGGGGCTACGCTTTCTTT
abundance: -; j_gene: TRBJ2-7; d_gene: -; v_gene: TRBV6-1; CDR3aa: CASSTRNSYEQYF; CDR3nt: TGTGCCAGCAGTACGCGGAACTCCTACGAGCAGTACTTC
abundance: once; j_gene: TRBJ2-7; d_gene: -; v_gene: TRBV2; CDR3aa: CASSEQESYEQYF; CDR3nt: TGTGCCAGCAGTGAGCAGGAGTCCTACGAGCAGTACTTC
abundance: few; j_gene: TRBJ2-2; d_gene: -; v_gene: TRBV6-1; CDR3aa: CASSEYRVPGELFF; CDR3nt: TGTGCCAGCAGTGAATACCGAGTGCCCGGGGAGCTGTTTTTT
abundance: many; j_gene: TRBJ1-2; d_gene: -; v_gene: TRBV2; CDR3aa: CASRADYGYTF; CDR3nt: TGTGCCAGCAGGGCGGACTATGGCTACACCTTC
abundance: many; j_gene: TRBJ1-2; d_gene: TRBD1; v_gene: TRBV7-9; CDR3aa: CASSLTGGPYGYTF; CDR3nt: TGTGCCAGCAGCTTGACAGGGGGTCCCTATGGCTACACCTTC
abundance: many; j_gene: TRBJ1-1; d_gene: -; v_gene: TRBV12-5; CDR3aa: CASGLGRDTEAFF; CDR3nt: TGTGCTAGTGGTTTGGGCCGGGACACTGAAGCTTTCTTT
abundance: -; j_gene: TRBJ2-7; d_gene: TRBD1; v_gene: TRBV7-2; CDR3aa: CASSRTGSLGEQYF; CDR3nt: TGTGCCAGCAGCCGGACAGGGAGTCTGGGCGAGCAGTACTTC
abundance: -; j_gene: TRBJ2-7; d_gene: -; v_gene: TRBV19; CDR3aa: CASKTAGVSGVPFDEQYF; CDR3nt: TGTGCCAGTAAAACGGCCGGGGTGTCGGGGGTCCCTTTCGACGAGCAGTACTTC
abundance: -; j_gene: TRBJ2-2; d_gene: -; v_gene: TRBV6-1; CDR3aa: CASSDQWSAGAGELFF; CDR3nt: TGTGCCAGCAGTGATCAGTGGTCCGCGGGCGCCGGGGAGCTGTTTTTT
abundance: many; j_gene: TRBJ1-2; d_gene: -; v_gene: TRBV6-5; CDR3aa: CASSYQSDFYGYTF; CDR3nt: TGTGCCAGCAGTTACCAGTCTGACTTCTATGGCTACACCTTC
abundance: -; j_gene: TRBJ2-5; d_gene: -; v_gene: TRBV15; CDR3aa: CATSRDLPLKVTQYF; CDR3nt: TGTGCCACCAGCAGAGATCTACCGTTAAAGGTGACCCAGTACTTC
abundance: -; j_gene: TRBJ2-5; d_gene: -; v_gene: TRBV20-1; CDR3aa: CSAKGPVKKETQYF; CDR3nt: TGCAGTGCCAAGGGGCCGGTCAAGAAAGAGACCCAGTACTTC
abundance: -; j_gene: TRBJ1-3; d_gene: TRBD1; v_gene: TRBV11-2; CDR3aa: CASSVTGGSGNTIYF; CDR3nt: TGTGCCAGCAGCGTAACAGGGGGCTCTGGAAACACCATATATTTT
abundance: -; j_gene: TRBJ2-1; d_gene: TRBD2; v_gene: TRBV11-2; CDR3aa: CASSLSGTFYNEQFF; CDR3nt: TGTGCCAGCAGCCTCAGCGGGACCTTCTACAATGAGCAGTTCTTC
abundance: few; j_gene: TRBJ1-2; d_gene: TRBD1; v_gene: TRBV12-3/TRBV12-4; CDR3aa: CAGSSDRDSGYTF; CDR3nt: TGTGCCGGCAGTTCCGACAGGGACAGTGGCTACACCTTC
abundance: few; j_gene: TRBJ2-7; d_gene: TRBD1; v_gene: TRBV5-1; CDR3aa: CASSTMTGWNNEQYF; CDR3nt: TGCGCCAGCAGCACCATGACAGGGTGGAATAACGAGCAGTACTTC
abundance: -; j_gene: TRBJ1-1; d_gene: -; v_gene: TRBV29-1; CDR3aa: CSVESWGTEAFF; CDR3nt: TGCAGCGTTGAGAGTTGGGGGACTGAAGCTTTCTTT
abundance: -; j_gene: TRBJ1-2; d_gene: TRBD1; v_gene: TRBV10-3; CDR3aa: CAISEPWTGRYGYTF; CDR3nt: TGTGCCATCAGTGAACCCTGGACAGGGAGATATGGCTACACCTTC
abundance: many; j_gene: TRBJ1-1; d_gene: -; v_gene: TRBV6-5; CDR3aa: CASSYASYTEAFF; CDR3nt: TGTGCCAGCAGTTACGCCAGTTACACTGAAGCTTTCTTT
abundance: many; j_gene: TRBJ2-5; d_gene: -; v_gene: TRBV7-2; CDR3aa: CASRPRLGGEETQYF; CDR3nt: TGTGCCAGCAGGCCCCGACTAGGTGGCGAGGAGACCCAGTACTTC
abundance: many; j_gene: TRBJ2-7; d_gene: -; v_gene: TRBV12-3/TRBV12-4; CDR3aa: CASRKSRRASADEQYF; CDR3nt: TGTGCCAGCAGAAAGTCTAGAAGGGCCAGCGCGGACGAGCAGTACTTC
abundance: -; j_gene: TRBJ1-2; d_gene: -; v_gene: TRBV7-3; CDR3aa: CASSLITPEAAPYGYTF; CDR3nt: TGTGCCAGCAGCTTAATAACCCCCGAGGCGGCACCCTATGGCTACACCTTC
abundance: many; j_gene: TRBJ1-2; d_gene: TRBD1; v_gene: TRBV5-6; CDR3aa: CASSSTGGRYYGYTF; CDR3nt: TGTGCCAGCAGCTCGACAGGGGGCCGTTACTATGGCTACACCTTC
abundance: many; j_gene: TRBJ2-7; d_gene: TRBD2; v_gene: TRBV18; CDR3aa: CASSPAAAGDHEQYF; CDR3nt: TGTGCCAGCTCACCGGCGGCTGCGGGAGACCACGAGCAGTACTTC
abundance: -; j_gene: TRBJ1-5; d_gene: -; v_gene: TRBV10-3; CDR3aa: CAISESVGSPQHF; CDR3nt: TGTGCCATCAGTGAGTCGGTTGGGTCGCCCCAGCATTTT